This T cell receptor beta chain was found in a study of control samples from healthy donors and cancer patients. With V trimmed by 3 bases and J by 2 bases, 7 bases remained unmatched. The V gene's germline CDR1 is WNHNN and CDR2 SYGVQD (reference sequence). The CDR3 sequence is 16 residues long. TCRdb keeps only in-frame clones here, not all; method: immunoSEQ multiplex PCR. The sample has about 130,000 clones, about 90% seen once. This sequence was found in a man younger than 35 in good health. The chain couples TRBV10-1 to TRBJ2-5; 9 nucleotides align to TRBD1. The sample was blood. Here the CDR3 reads CASSDSGQGTQETQYF. In DNA form, the CDR3 reads TGCGCCAGCAGTGACTCGGGACAGGGAACTCAAGAGACCCAGTACTTC.